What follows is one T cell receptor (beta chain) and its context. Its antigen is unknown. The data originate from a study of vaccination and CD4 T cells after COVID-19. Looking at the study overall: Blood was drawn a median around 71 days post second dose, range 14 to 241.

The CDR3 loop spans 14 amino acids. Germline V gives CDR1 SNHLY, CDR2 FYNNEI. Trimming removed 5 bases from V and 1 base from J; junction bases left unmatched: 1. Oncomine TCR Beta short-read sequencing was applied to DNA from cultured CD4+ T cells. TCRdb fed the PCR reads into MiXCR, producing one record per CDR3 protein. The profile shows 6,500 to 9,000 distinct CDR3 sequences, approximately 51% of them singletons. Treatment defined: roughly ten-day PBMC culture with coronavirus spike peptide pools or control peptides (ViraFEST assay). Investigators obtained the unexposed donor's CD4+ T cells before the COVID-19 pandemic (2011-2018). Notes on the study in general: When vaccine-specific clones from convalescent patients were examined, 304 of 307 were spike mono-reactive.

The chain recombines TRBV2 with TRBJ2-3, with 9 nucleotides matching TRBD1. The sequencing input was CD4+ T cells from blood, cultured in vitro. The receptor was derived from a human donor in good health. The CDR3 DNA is TGTGCCAGCAGTCGGACAGGGGGCACAGATACGCAGTATTTT. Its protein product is CASSRTGGTDTQYF.